Listed below are T cell receptor beta chains from one sample, sequenced in a study. MiXCR, run by TCRdb on the RT-PCR reads, gives a single entry per CDR3 protein. The table records around 700,000 distinct CDR3 sequences, 14% of them present only once. Sequencing input: memory CD4+ T cells from blood. The receptors here all came from a female donor in good health, serving as a healthy control. CDR3s include the opening cysteine and the closing phenylalanine or tryptophan. The D gene is left open where the match is weak. Size is stated for part of the rows, as once, few or many counts, or as a class when the clone is expanded.

clone size	V gene	D gene	J gene	CDR3 protein	CDR3 DNA
.	TRBV10-1	.	TRBJ2-6	CASSESLATGANVLTF	TGCGCCAGCAGTGAGAGTCTAGCTACTGGGGCCAACGTCCTGACTTTC
few	TRBV12-3/TRBV12-4	.	TRBJ1-1	CASTLLPAEAFF	TGTGCCAGCACTCTCCTACCTGCTGAAGCTTTCTTT
many	TRBV7-2	TRBD1	TRBJ2-1	CASSFRTGVENEQFF	TGTGCCAGCAGCTTCCGAACAGGGGTTGAGAATGAGCAGTTCTTC
few	TRBV27	TRBD2	TRBJ2-6	CASGGGISGANVLTF	TGTGCCAGCGGGGGAGGGATCTCTGGGGCCAACGTCCTGACTTTC
many	TRBV20-1	TRBD2	TRBJ2-1	CSARESGDEQFF	TGCAGTGCTAGAGAGAGCGGGGATGAGCAGTTCTTC
.	TRBV3-1	.	TRBJ1-2	CASSPYISPAGYTF	TGTGCCAGCAGTCCCTACATCTCTCCCGCCGGCTACACCTTC
many	TRBV29-1	.	TRBJ1-1	CSATENTEAFF	TGCAGCGCAACAGAAAACACTGAAGCTTTCTTT
.	TRBV24-1	.	TRBJ1-4	CATSGGQHFSTNEKLFF	TGTGCCACCAGTGGCGGACAGCACTTTTCAACTAATGAAAAACTGTTTTTT
.	TRBV18	.	TRBJ2-2	CASSPRQGELFF	TGTGCCAGCTCACCTCGCCAGGGGGAGCTGTTTTTT
few	TRBV7-2	TRBD1	TRBJ1-2	CASGGDRGFNYGYTF	TGTGCCAGCGGCGGGGACAGGGGGTTTAACTATGGCTACACCTTC
.	TRBV20-1	TRBD2	TRBJ2-1	CSARAPGLAEVQFF	TGCAGTGCTAGAGCCCCGGGACTAGCTGAGGTGCAGTTCTTC
few	TRBV27	.	TRBJ2-7	CASSLKASDSYEQYF	TGTGCCAGCAGTTTAAAAGCTAGCGACTCCTACGAGCAGTACTTC
.	TRBV18	.	TRBJ2-7	CASSHRDLYEQYF	TGTGCCAGCTCCCACAGGGACCTTTACGAGCAGTACTTC
many	TRBV12-3/TRBV12-4	.	TRBJ2-7	CASSPGEGEQYF	TGTGCCAGCTCTCCGGGGGAAGGGGAGCAGTACTTC
.	TRBV7-8	.	TRBJ2-1	CASSRVAGEQFF	TGTGCCAGCAGCCGGGTGGCGGGCGAGCAGTTCTTC
.	TRBV14	TRBD2	TRBJ2-1	CASSQSLAGEQFF	TGTGCCAGCAGCCAATCACTAGCGGGTGAGCAGTTCTTC
.	TRBV9	.	TRBJ2-5	CASSEGHPQETQYF	TGTGCCAGCAGCGAGGGCCACCCTCAAGAGACCCAGTACTTC
many	TRBV29-1	TRBD1	TRBJ1-2	CSARPQGDHGYTF	TGCAGCGCCCGTCCCCAGGGGGATCATGGCTACACCTTC
many	TRBV29-1	TRBD1	TRBJ2-5	CSARDRWGQETQYF	TGCAGCGCCCGGGACAGATGGGGGCAAGAGACCCAGTACTTC
many	TRBV20-1	TRBD2	TRBJ2-1	CSADVAGGEQFF	TGCAGTGCGGATGTAGCGGGAGGGGAGCAGTTCTTC
.	TRBV2	.	TRBJ1-1	CASRPQLGYTEAFF	TGTGCCAGCAGACCCCAGTTGGGGTACACTGAAGCTTTCTTT
few	TRBV24-1	.	TRBJ1-4	CATSDPRGANEKLFF	TGTGCCACCAGTGACCCGCGCGGGGCTAATGAAAAACTGTTTTTT
.	TRBV3-1	.	TRBJ1-2	CASSRGSFYGYTF	TGTGCCAGCAGCCGGGGAAGCTTCTATGGCTACACCTTC
many	TRBV6-5	.	TRBJ2-5	CASSYSQGIAETQYF	TGTGCCAGCAGTTACTCGCAGGGCATTGCGGAGACCCAGTACTTC
.	TRBV10-3	.	TRBJ2-1	CAISGIGGGGNEQFF	TGTGCCATCAGTGGTATTGGAGGGGGCGGGAATGAGCAGTTCTTC
many	TRBV5-1	TRBD1	TRBJ2-7	CASSYGQESSYEQYF	TGCGCCAGCAGCTATGGACAGGAAAGCTCCTACGAGCAGTACTTC